This T cell receptor (beta chain) was captured in a study of cytomegalovirus exposure and HLA in healthy donors. Study-wide results and caveats: Overall, roughly 170 TCR beta chains were annotated as cytomegalovirus-associated. Reportedly, cytomegalovirus status was diagnosed with high sensitivity and specificity. The TCR clusters that emerged in the first cohort tended, a later analysis found, to co-occur in the approximately 110 validation repertoires.

The protocol was immunoSEQ multiplex PCR, while the TCRdb copy is restricted to in-frame clones and leaves out a portion. This repertoire shows fewer than 200,000 clones, just under 90% found once; its top ten account for 4% to 4.5%. The germline V gene has CDR1 SGDLS and CDR2 YYNGEE. The CDR3 runs to 13 residues. Deletions cut 4 bases from V and 1 base from J, with 8 bases between. As concerns this clone: The antigen is undetermined.

The TCR comes from a man aged 18 to 30 in good health and CMV-seropositive. The sample was PBMCs. The V call is TRBV9, the J call TRBJ2-5, with a weak D call TRBD2 (5 bases). This CDR3 reads CASSPEVQETQYF. CDR3 DNA: TGTGCCAGCAGCCCGGAGGTCCAAGAGACCCAGTACTTC. Full variable domain (outside the CDR3, taken from reference TRBV9 and TRBJ2-5): DSGVTQTPKHLITATGQRVTLRCSPRSGDLSVYWYQQSLDQGLQFLIQYYNGEERAKGNILERFSAQQFPDLHSELNLSSLELGDSALYFCASSPEVQETQYFGPGTRLLVL.